This T cell receptor (beta chain) is from a study of T cells in Graves' hyperthyroidism and ophthalmopathy. Study findings and constraints: Using 13 V-J features, a model discriminated ophthalmopathy from stable hyperthyroidism.

This clonotype was picked up many times. Its antigen is as yet unknown. Looked up from germline, CDR1 is DFQATT and CDR2 is SNEGSKA (reference sequence). CDR3 length equals 16 residues. V was pared by 1 base and J by 3 bases, with 18 bases between. Researchers took RNA transcripts and amplified the TCR beta CDR3 regions from them. First-round RT-PCR targeting the TCR CDR3 was performed with the HTBI primer set. TCRdb processed the multiplex PCR reads anew with MiXCR; each CDR3 protein has one entry. Among about 480,000 distinct CDR3 sequences listed, less than 25% were seen once. Exclusion criteria comprised uncontrolled infection, other autoimmune disease, pregnancy or lactation. Orbital computed tomography and thyroid ultrasound, together with serum TRAb and thyroxine and clinical symptoms, were used for diagnoses.

Sequenced: blood. This chain links TRBV20-1 with TRBJ1-2, with D maybe TRBD1 (5 bases). The sequence was collected from a woman aged 25 to 39 with Graves' ophthalmopathy. The CDR3 sequence is CSARVPPVRGDYGYTF. CDR3 in DNA: TGCAGTGCTAGAGTTCCCCCAGTAAGGGGAGACTATGGCTACACCTTC.